Following are 4 T cell receptor beta chains from one sample sequenced in a study of T cell clonality in common variable immunodeficiency. Sequencing used immunoSEQ multiplex PCR; TCRdb keeps in-frame clones, though not all of them. The sample data list about 15,000 clones. Findings and caveats of the study: Reportedly, TCR beta sequences from common variable immunodeficiency showed fewer deletions and N-nucleotide insertions.

For these receptors, no antigen is known. The sequenced sample consisted of peripheral blood mononuclear cells. The receptors were sampled from a human donor with common variable immunodeficiency.

A remark on this clone: From the germline J gene comes the end of the CDR3, since the read stops 3 residues before it. The rearrangement uses TRBV10-3 and TRBJ1-2; a possible D gene is TRBD1 (6 bases). CDR1 and CDR2 (germline): ENHRY, SYGVKD. The CDR3 runs to 14 residues. CDR3 protein: CAISDGQRERGYTF. The covered CDR3 bases are TGTGCCATCAGTGACGGACAGAGGGAGAGGGGC.

A note on this clone: The read comes to an end 3 residues before the CDR3 does, leaving the germline J gene to fill in the end. The chain has TRBV11-3 and TRBJ2-3; D is ambiguous. CDR1 is SGHNT, CDR2 YENEEA, per germline. The CDR3 loop spans 14 amino acids. Trimming cost V 5 bases and J 1 base, with 10 bases left between them. CDR3 protein: CASSPTAGTDTQYF. The sequenced CDR3 bases are TGTGCCAGCAGCCCTACCGCCGGCACAGATACG.

The CDR3 spells CASSYPRYEQYF. The CDR3 DNA, read in part, is TGTGCCAGCAGTTACCCTCGGTACGAG. The chain carries TRBV6-2 or TRBV6-3 and TRBJ2-7; no firm D call. With the read ending 3 residues before the CDR3 end, the germline J gene is used to fill in that end. V was cut by 2 bases and J by 4 bases, with 6 bases left in between. CDR1 and CDR2 from the germline V gene are MNHEY and SVGEGT. The CDR3 is 12 residues long.

On this clone: The observed sequence ends 3 residues before the CDR3 terminus, with the missing tail filled in from the germline J gene. The chain is built from TRBV7-9 and TRBJ1-3; D gene ambiguous. Germline V gives CDR1 SEHNR, CDR2 FQNEAQ (reference sequence). With 4 bases removed from V and 4 bases from J, the gap between germline ends came to 11 bases. CDR3 length: 14 amino acids. CDR3 in amino acids: CASSYSGSGNTIYF. The CDR3 DNA, read in part, is TGTGCCAGCAGCTATTCGGGGTCCGGAAACACC.